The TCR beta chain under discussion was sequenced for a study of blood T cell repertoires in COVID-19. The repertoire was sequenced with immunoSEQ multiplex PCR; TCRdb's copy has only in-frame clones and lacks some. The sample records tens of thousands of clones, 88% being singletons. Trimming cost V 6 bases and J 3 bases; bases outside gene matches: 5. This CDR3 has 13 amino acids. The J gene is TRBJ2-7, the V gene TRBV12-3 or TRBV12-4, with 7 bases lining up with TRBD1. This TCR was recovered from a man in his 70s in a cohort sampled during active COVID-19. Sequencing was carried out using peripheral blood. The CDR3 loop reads CASRKDRFYEQYF. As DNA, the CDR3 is TGTGCCAGCAGGAAGGACAGGTTCTACGAGCAGTACTTC.